The following is a T cell receptor beta chain sequence with its context. The sample belongs to a study of shared clonotypes between healthy human individuals. The CDR3 has 15 amino acids. V lost 0 bases and J lost 4, with 11 bases in between. Germline V lookup: CDR1 SGDLS, CDR2 YYNGEE. Per the study methods: With immunoSEQ giving junction-only sequences and no quality scores, filtering differed. Assay: immunoSEQ multiplex PCR; the TCRdb copy retains only in-frame clones and omits some. V, J and clone size were drawn from that table, and D and trimming were deduced from the DNA. The sample has about 1.5 million clones, 95% to 99% seen once.

Sequences were obtained from naive CD4+ T cells sorted from blood. The subset: CD45RA+ positively selected. This sequence originates from a man aged 25 to 45 in good health. The V call is TRBV9, the J call TRBJ1-3, with a possible D match to TRBD1 (5 bases). The CDR3 nucleotides are TGTGCCAGCAGCGTAGGCCCGACAGCCGGAAACACCATATATTTT. Amino acids: CASSVGPTAGNTIYF.